This T cell receptor beta chain came from a study of blood T cell repertoires in COVID-19. The wider study: Acute and convalescent COVID-19 samples came from the United States, Italy and Spain. Sample material is recorded as cDNA or gDNA derived from T cells, B-cell-depleted T cells, or PBMCs.

Methods used by the authors: By means of reference gene primer amplification, nucleated cell counts were estimated. The assay was immunoSEQ multiplex PCR, and TCRdb's table has in-frame clones only and misses some. That table gives V, J and clone size, and the DNA gave D and trimming. This table holds about 74,000 clones, about 91% found once. Per the germline V gene, CDR1 is SGHRS and CDR2 is YFSETQ. The length of the CDR3 is 15 residues. Trimming removed 4 bases from V and 10 bases from J; junction bases left unmatched: 9. This clonotype was sampled from a woman older than 75 with acute or convalescent COVID-19. The chain is built from TRBV5-1 and TRBJ2-1; 12 nucleotides align to TRBD2. Sample: peripheral blood. CDR3 nucleotides: TGCGCCAGCAGCCCCGGGACTAGCGGGTCTCGCGAGCAGTTCTTC. Its protein product is CASSPGTSGSREQFF. Supplemented by reference TRBV5-1 and TRBJ2-1, the full variable domain reads KAGVTQTPRYLIKTRGQQVTLSCSPISGHRSVSWYQQTPGQGLQFLFEYFSETQRNKGNFPGRFSGRQFSNSRSEMNVSTLELGDSALYLCASSPGTSGSREQFFGPGTRLTVL.